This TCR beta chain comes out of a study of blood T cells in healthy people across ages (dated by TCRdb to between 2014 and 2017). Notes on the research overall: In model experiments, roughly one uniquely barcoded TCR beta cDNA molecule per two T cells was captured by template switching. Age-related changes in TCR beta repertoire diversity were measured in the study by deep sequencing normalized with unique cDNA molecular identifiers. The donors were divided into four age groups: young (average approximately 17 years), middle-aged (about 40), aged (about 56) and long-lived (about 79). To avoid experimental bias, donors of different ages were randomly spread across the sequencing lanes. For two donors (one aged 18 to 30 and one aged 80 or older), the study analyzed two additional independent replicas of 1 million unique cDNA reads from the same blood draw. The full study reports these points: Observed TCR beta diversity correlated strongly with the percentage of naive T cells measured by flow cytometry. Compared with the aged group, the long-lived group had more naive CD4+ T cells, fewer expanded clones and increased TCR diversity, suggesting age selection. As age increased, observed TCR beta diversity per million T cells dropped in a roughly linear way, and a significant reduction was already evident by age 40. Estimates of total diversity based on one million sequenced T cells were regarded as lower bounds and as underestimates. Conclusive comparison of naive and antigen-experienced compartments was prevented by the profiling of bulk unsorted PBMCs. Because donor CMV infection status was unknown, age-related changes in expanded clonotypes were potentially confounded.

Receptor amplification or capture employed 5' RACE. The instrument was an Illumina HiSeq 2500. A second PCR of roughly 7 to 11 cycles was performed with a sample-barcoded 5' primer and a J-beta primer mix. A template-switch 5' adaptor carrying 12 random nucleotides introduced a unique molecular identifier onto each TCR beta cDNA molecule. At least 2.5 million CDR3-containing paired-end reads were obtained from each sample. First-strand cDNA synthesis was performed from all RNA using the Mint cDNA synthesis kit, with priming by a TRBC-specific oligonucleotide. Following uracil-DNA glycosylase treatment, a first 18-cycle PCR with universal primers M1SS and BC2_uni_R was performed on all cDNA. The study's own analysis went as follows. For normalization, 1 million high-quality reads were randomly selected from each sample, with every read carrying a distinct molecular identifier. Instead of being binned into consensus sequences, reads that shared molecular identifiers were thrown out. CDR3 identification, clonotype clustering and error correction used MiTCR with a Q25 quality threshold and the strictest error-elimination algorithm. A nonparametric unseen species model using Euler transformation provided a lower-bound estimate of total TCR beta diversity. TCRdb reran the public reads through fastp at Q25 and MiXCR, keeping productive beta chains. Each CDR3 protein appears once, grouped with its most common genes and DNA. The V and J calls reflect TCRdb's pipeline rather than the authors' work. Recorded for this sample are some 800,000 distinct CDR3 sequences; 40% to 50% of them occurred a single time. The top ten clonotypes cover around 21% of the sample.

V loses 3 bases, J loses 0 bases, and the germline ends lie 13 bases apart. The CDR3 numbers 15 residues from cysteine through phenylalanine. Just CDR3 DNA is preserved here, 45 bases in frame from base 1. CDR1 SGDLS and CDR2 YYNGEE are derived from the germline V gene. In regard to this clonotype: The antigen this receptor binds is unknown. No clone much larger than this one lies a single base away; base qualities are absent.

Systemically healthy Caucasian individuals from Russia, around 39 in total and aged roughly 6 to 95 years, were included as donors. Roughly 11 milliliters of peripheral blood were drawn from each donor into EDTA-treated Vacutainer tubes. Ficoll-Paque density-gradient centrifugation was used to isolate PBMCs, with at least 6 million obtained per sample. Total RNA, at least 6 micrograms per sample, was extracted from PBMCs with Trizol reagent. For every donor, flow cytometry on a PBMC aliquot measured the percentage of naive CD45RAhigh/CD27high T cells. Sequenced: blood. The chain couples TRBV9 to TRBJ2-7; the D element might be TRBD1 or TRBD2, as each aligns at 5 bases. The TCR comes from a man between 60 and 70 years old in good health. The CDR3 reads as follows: CASSEGPRSSYEQYF. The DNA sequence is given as TGTGCCAGCAGCGAGGGACCTAGGAGCTCCTACGAGCAGTACTTC.